This T cell receptor beta chain was sequenced in a study of response to subunit inactivated influenza vaccine. Findings and limits, study-wide: Authors suggested each seasonal influenza vaccination recruits few new T cells.

This clonotype was picked up a small number of times. Antigen: not known. TCRdb recomputed calls from the RT-PCR reads with MiXCR, one row per CDR3 protein. Of over 400,000 distinct CDR3 sequences listed, 10% to 15% are singletons. The CDR3 loop spans 15 amino acids. V was cut by 0 bases and J by 4 bases, with 16 bases left in between. Per the germline V gene, CDR1 is DFQATT and CDR2 is SNEGSKA (reference sequence). The chain employs TRBV20-1 and TRBJ2-7, with D maybe TRBD1 (5 bases). The source was PBMCs from blood, collected roughly 6 weeks after vaccination. The sequence derives from a man aged 50 to 60 who received an inactivated influenza vaccine. The CDR3 sequence: CSARDGQGRTYEQYF. The DNA for the CDR3 is TGCAGTGCTAGAGATGGTCAGGGTCGCACTTACGAGCAGTACTTC.